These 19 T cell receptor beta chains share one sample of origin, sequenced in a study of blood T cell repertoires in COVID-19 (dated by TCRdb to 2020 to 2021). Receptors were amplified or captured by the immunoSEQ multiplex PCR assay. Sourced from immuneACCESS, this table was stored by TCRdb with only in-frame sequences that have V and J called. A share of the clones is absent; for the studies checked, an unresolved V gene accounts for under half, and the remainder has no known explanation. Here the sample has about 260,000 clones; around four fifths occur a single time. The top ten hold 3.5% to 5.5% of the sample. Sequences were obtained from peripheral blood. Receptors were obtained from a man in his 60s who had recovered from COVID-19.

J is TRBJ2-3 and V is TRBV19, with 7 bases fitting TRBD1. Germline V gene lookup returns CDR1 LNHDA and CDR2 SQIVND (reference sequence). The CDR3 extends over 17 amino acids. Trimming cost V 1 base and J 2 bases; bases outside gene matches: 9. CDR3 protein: CASSIGRKQGSTDTQYF. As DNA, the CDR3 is TGTGCCAGTAGTATAGGAAGGAAACAGGGGTCCACAGATACGCAGTATTTT. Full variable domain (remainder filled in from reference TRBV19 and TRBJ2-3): DGGITQSPKYLFRKEGQNVTLSCEQNLNHDAMYWYRQDPGQGLRLIYYSQIVNDFQKGDIAEGYSVSREKKESFPLTVTSAQKNPTAFYLCASSIGRKQGSTDTQYFGPGTRLTVL.

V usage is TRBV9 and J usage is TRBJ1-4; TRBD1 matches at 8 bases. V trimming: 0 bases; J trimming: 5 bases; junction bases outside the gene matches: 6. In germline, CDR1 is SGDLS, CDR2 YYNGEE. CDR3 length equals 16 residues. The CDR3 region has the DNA TGTGCCAGCAGCGTAGGGGGGACAGGAGGGAATGAAAAACTGTTTTTT. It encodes CASSVGGTGGNEKLFF. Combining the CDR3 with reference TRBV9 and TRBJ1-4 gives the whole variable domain DSGVTQTPKHLITATGQRVTLRCSPRSGDLSVYWYQQSLDQGLQFLIQYYNGEERAKGNILERFSAQQFPDLHSELNLSSLELGDSALYFCASSVGGTGGNEKLFFGSGTQLSVL.

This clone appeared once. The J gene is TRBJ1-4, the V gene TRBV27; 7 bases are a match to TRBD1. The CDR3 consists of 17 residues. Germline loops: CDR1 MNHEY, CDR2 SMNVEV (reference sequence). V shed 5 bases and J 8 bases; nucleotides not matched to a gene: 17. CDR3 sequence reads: CASSPLSAQGRREKLFF. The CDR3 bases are TGTGCCAGCAGTCCCCTCTCCGCACAGGGGAGGAGGGAAAAACTGTTTTTT.

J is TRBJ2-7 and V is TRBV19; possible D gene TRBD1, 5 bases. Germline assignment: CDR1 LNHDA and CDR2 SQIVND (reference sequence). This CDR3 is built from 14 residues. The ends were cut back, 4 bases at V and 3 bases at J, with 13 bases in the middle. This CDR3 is CASSTSDSYYEQYF. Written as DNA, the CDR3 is TGTGCCAGTAGTACATCCGACAGCTACTACGAGCAGTACTTC.

In DNA, the CDR3 is TGTGCCAGCAGGGCACAGGGGGCCCGCGAAAAACTGTTTTTT. Its translation is CASRAQGAREKLFF. The V and J genes are TRBV2 and TRBJ1-4; TRBD1 agrees at 9 bases. From germline, CDR1 is SNHLY and CDR2 FYNNEI. CDR3 length equals 14 residues. V shed 6 bases and J 8 bases; nucleotides not matched to a gene: 7.

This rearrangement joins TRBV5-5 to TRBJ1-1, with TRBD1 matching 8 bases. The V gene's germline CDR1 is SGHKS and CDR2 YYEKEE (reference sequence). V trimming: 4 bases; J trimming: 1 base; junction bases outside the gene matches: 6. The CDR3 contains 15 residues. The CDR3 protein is CASSTGTGGNTEAFF. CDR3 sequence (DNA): TGTGCCAGCAGCACCGGAACAGGGGGGAACACTGAAGCTTTCTTT.

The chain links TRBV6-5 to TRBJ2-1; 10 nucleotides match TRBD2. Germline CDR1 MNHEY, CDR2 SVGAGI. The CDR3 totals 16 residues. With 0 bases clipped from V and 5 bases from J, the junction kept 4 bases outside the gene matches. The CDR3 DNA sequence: TGTGCCAGCAGTTACTCTGGGCTAGCGGGGGACAATGAGCAGTTCTTC. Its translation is CASSYSGLAGDNEQFF.

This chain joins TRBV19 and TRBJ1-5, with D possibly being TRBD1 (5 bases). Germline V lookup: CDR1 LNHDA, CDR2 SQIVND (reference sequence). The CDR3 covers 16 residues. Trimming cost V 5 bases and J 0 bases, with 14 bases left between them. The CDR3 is CASSQGHVNSNQPQHF. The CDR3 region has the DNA TGTGCCAGTAGTCAAGGACATGTCAATAGCAATCAGCCCCAGCATTTT.

The CDR3 here is CASSLGYRYEQYF. The CDR3 nucleotides read TGTGCCAGCAGTCTAGGGTATAGATACGAGCAGTACTTC. The J gene is TRBJ2-7, the V gene TRBV12-3 or TRBV12-4; no firm D call. The CDR3 consists of 13 residues. V was trimmed by 5 bases and J by 4 bases, leaving 12 bases between them.

Written as DNA, the CDR3 is TGTGCCAGCTCACCACGGTCCGCGGGTGAAGCTTTCTTT. Its protein product is CASSPRSAGEAFF. This chain joins TRBV18 and TRBJ1-1; D is unresolved. V was clipped by 1 base and J by 7 bases, with 10 bases between them. The CDR3 consists of 13 residues. CDR1 KGHSH and CDR2 LQKENI come from the germline V gene.

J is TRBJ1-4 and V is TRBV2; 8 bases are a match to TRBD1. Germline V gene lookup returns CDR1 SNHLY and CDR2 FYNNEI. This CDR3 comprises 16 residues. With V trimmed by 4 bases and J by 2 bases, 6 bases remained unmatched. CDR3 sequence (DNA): TGTGCCAGCAGTGCGCAGGGGGCTCTCACTAATGAAAAACTGTTTTTT. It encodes CASSAQGALTNEKLFF.

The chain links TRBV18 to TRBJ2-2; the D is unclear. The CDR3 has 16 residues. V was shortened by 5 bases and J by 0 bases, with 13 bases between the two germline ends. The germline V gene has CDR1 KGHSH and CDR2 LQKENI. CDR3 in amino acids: CASSGIRVPNTGELFF. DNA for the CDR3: TGTGCCAGCTCAGGAATACGGGTCCCGAACACCGGGGAGCTGTTTTTT.

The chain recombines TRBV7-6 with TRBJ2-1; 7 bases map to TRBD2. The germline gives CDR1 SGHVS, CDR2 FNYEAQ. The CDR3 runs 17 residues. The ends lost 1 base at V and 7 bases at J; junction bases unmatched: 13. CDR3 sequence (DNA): TGTGCCAGCAGCTTAGGTTGGGCGGGAGCGATGGGGAATGAGCAGTTCTTC. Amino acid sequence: CASSLGWAGAMGNEQFF.

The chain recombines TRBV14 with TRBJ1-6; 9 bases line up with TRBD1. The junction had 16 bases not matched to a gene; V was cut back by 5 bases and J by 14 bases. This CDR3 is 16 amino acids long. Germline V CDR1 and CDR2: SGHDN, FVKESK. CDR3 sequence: CASSARTGAGILTLHF. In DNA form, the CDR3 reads TGTGCCAGCAGCGCCCGGACAGGGGCGGGTATTTTAACCCTCCACTTT.

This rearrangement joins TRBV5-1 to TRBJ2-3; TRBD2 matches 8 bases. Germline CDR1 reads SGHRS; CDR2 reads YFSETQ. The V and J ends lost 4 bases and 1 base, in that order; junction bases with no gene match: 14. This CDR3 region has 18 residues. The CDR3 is CASSREAVGGVGTDTQYF. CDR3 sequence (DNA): TGCGCCAGCAGCCGGGAGGCGGTCGGGGGGGTCGGCACAGATACGCAGTATTTT.

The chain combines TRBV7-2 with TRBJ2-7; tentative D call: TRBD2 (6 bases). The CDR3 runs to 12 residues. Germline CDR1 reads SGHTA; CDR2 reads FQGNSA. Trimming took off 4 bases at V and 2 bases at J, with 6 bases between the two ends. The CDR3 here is CASSWGAYEQYF. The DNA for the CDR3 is TGTGCCAGCAGCTGGGGGGCCTACGAGCAGTACTTC.

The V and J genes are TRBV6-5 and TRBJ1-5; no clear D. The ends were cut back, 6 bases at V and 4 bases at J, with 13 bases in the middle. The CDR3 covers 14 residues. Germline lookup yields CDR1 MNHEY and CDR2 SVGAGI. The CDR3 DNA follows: TGTGCCAGCAGAGGAGGGCTCGCTAATCAGCCCCAGCATTTT. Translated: CASRGGLANQPQHF.

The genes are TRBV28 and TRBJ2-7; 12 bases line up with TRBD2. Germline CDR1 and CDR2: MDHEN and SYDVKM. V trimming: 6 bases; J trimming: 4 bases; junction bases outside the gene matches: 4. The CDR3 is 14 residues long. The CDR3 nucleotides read TGTGCCAGCAGACCTAGCGGGGGGGTTTACGAGCAGTACTTC. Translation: CASRPSGGVYEQYF.

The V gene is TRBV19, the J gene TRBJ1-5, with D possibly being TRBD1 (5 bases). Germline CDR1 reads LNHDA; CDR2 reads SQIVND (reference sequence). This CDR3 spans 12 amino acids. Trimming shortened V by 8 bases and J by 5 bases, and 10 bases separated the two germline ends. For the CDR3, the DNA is TGTGCCAGTGGTACAGGATATCAGCCCCAGCATTTT. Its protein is CASGTGYQPQHF.